Included here is one T cell receptor (beta chain) sequence, with context. This clone was recorded once. The antigen it binds to is not known. Base qualities are not at hand, and no much larger clone is one base apart. The source of the sample is a study of regulatory and conventional T cells in RAG deficiency (dated by TCRdb to the late 2010s). Some background on the complete study: The study used high-throughput TCR beta sequencing to compare repertoire diversity and composition of Treg, conventional CD4+ and CD8+ T cells between RAG-deficient patients and healthy controls. Study-wide conclusions, independent of this receptor: Compared with control T-cell subpopulations, RAG-deficient patients had much lower Shannon entropy and higher Simpson indices. In Omenn syndrome and CID/AS patients compared with controls, about 90-fold fewer unique TCR beta sequences were detected from Treg cells, versus 9 to 10-fold fewer for other subsets. Some T-cell subset analyses were not performed for some subjects. In Omenn syndrome patients, sorted CD25-high CD127-low cells may represent peripherally activated cells rather than bona fide Treg cells. Shorter CDR3 lengths were found in all patient T-cell subsets, and >90% Treg-Tconv repertoire overlap at nucleotide and amino acid level was observed in Omenn syndrome patients.

Before genomic DNA extraction, conventional CD4+ T cells were purified from blood as CD25-low CD127-high cells. Seven or eight healthy control donors served as the comparison group for repertoire analyses. The method was the immunoSEQ multiplex PCR assay. Genomic DNA from the sorted T-cell subsets was used to amplify and sequence rearranged TCR beta chain products. Per the original workflow: Shannon entropy and Simpson indices were used to measure how diverse the repertoire of productive TCR beta rearrangements was. Clonal expansion was assessed using the summed frequency of the 100 most abundant productive TCR beta clonotypes among total reads. The TRB repertoires were scored with a self-reactivity index that is based on amino acid usage at CDR3beta positions 6 and 7. Two-way ANOVA was used for repertoire analyses, while Student t or Mann-Whitney tests were used for flow cytometric analyses. TCRdb mirrors the immuneACCESS table, restricted to in-frame sequences. Some clones are absent from its copies; in checked studies, under half trace to an unresolved V gene, and the reason for the others is unknown. Clone size and V and J calls were adopted from that table, with D and trimming inferred from the DNA. This sample comprises under 25,000 clones, around 97% of them detected only once. The biggest ten clones account for over 1% of the sample.

Counted from cysteine to phenylalanine, this CDR3 has 15 amino acids. The only DNA kept is the CDR3, 45 bases in frame from the first base. Sequences MNHNS (CDR1) and SASEGT (CDR2) are obtained from the germline V gene. Trimming takes 8 bases from V and 1 base from J, and the germline ends sit 15 bases apart. These data also featured in a second study, about regulatory T cells. The second study also describes: The multiplex PCR relied on 52 forward TRBV primers and 13 reverse TRBJ primers, and amplification bias was corrected through assay-based and computational methods. Patient repertoires showed restricted unique TRB V-J pairs and skewed V and J gene usage, most marked in regulatory T cells. The study compared T-cell receptor beta repertoires of sorted regulatory, conventional CD4+ and CD8+ T cells in CD3G-deficient patients with those in healthy controls. Ficoll density separation was used to isolate peripheral blood mononuclear cells. Rearranged TRB loci were amplified from genomic DNA by multiplex PCR within the immunoSEQ assay. Sequencing of the TRB amplicons was done on an Illumina HiSeq platform. Custom algorithms error-filtered the raw sequences and aligned the raw sequences to reference gene sequences, after which the immunoSEQ online tools were used for analysis. Frequencies of productive and nonproductive TRB rearrangements were evaluated among both unique and total sequences. Prism software was used to run t tests, Mann-Whitney tests or two-way ANOVA for comparisons between groups.

The chain is made from TRBV6-1 and TRBJ1-5; a tentative D match to TRBD1 spans 5 bases. This TCR was recovered from a human donor in good health. The sequenced sample consisted of CD25- CD4+ T cells sorted from blood. The bases read TGTGCCAGCGGAAGGGGAGGAAAGAGCAATCAGCCCCAGCATTTT. The resulting protein is CASGRGGKSNQPQHF.